Shown below are 8 T cell receptor beta chains from a single sample sequenced in a study of T-cell memory formation after mild COVID-19. TCRdb redid the calling of the 5' RACE reads with MiXCR, one entry per CDR3 protein. The sample has about 430,000 distinct CDR3 sequences, around 24% seen once. Sequenced sample: PBMCs or a T cell subset sorted from them (not recorded which). These receptors came from an adult woman who had mild COVID-19 (a few samples of this study predate the infection). Cell type and time point are not known.

This clonotype was picked up a small number of times. The chain combines TRBV25-1 with TRBJ2-1; 13 nucleotides align to TRBD2. The CDR3 loop spans 16 amino acids. The ends lost 4 bases at V and 10 bases at J; junction bases unmatched: 10. Germline lookup yields CDR1 MGHDK and CDR2 SYGVNS. The chain's CDR3 is CASSGTTSGGLNEQFF. CDR3 bases: TGTGCCAGCAGTGGAACGACTAGCGGGGGGCTTAACGAGCAGTTCTTC.

J is TRBJ2-1 and V is TRBV12-3 or TRBV12-4, with 9 positions matching TRBD2. V was pared by 6 bases and J by 6 bases, with 9 bases of the junction left unmatched. The CDR3 totals 15 residues. This CDR3 is CASSLAGGAANEQFF. As DNA, the CDR3 is TGTGCCAGCAGCCTGGCGGGGGGGGCGGCCAATGAGCAGTTCTTC.

Only one count was recorded for this clonotype. The CDR3 nucleotides read TGCGCCAGCAGCCAGTCCCTGGGGCTCTCTGGAAACACCATATATTTT. Translated: CASSQSLGLSGNTIYF. This chain uses TRBV4-1 with TRBJ1-3, with D possibly being TRBD1 (5 bases). Germline V gene sequence: CDR1 MGHRA, CDR2 YSYEKL. Trimming stripped 3 bases from V and 0 bases from J, with 12 bases between. CDR3 length equals 16 residues.

The CDR3 coding sequence is TGCGCCAGCAGCCCAGGGGAGGTCCTCCTTGAAGCTTTCTTT. Translated, it gives CASSPGEVLLEAFF. The rearrangement links TRBV5-1 to TRBJ1-1, with D possibly matching TRBD1 (6 bases). V was shortened by 4 bases and J by 7 bases, with 17 bases between the two germline ends. This CDR3 has 14 residues. Germline assignment: CDR1 SGHRS and CDR2 YFSETQ.

This clonotype was observed a few times. The chain recombines TRBV14 with TRBJ2-7; D is perhaps TRBD2 (5 bases). From germline, CDR1 is SGHDN and CDR2 FVKESK. The CDR3 contains 12 residues. V was clipped by 6 bases and J by 3 bases, with 9 bases between them. The CDR3 sequence: CASSRGFYEQYF. The CDR3 nucleotides are TGTGCCAGCAGTCGGGGATTCTACGAGCAGTACTTC.

This clonotype showed up just a few times. The chain couples TRBV7-9 to TRBJ1-2; D is undetermined. The CDR3 is made up of 11 amino acids. Germline CDR1 is SEHNR and CDR2 is FQNEAQ (reference sequence). Trimming shortened V by 5 bases and J by 8 bases, and 9 bases separated the two germline ends. CDR3 nucleotides: TGTGCCAGCAGCCAAAAGGTCGGCTACACCTTC. Translating it yields CASSQKVGYTF.

The gene calls are TRBV7-2 and TRBJ2-7; a possible D gene is TRBD2 (5 bases). V was pared by 4 bases and J by 2 bases, with 15 bases between. Germline V gives CDR1 SGHTA, CDR2 FQGNSA. The CDR3 length is 15 residues. CDR3 DNA: TGTGCCAGCAGCTCACGGGATCTTGCAGCCTACGAGCAGTACTTC. This codes for CASSSRDLAAYEQYF.

The CDR3 here is CSARTELSGNTIYF. The DNA for the CDR3 is TGCAGCGCCCGGACAGAACTCTCTGGAAACACCATATATTTT. The chain links TRBV29-1 to TRBJ1-3; D might be TRBD1 (6 bases). The CDR3 is made up of 14 amino acids. Germline-derived CDR1 and CDR2 are SQVTM and ANQGSEA. The ends were cut back, 7 bases at V and 0 bases at J, with 13 bases in the middle.